This T cell receptor (beta chain) derives from a study of early stage breast cancer tumors. About the research overall: Most of the 16 invasive tumors were ER+, PR+ and HER2-. Study results and limitations: Enriched TCRB sequences shared across patients were mostly commonly generated sequences. Comparing each tissue with blood distinguished tumor from normal in 14 of 16 patients.

V dropped 2 bases and J dropped 3 bases, with 7 bases sitting between them. The germline V gene has CDR1 MNHEY and CDR2 SVGAGI. CDR3 length equals 13 residues. Profiling relied on immunoSEQ multiplex PCR, and the TCRdb table lists in-frame clones only, not all of them. Found here are 25,000 to 35,000 clones, 72% of them singletons; the top ten hold 33%. Notes on this clone: Its antigen is as yet unknown.

Source material: blood. The sequence was obtained from a person in their fifties with breast cancer. The rearrangement links TRBV6-5 to TRBJ1-1; D uncertain. The CDR3 sequence: CASSYLGYTEAFF. The CDR3, as DNA: TGTGCCAGCAGTTACCTGGGGTACACTGAAGCTTTCTTT.